This TCR beta chain was sequenced during a study of memory CD4+ T cells and cytomegalovirus serostatus. General observations from the study: About 40% of the roughly 150 known CMV-associated TCRbeta sequences appeared in CD4+ memory.

Produced via immunoSEQ multiplex PCR; TCRdb's table is partial and in-frame only. The sample comprises 25,000 to 30,000 clones, 75% of which are singletons, and approximately 1% rests with the top ten. A remark on this clone: Its antigen is unidentified.

The sort gate was single viable CD3+CD4+CD8-CD45RO+ cells for memory CD4+ T cells. Trimming stripped 4 bases from V and 0 bases from J, with 9 bases between. Germline CDR1 reads MDHEN; CDR2 reads SYDVKM. CDR3 length: 15 amino acids. The sequencing input was memory CD4+ T cells from blood. V and J are TRBV28 and TRBJ1-4, with D maybe TRBD1 (5 bases). This sequence originates from an adult in good health and CMV-seronegative. CDR3 sequence (DNA): TGTGCCAGCAGTTCCGACAGTGCAACTAATGAAAAACTGTTTTTT. This gives the protein CASSSDSATNEKLFF.